The 30 T cell receptor beta chains reported below all come from one sample, sequenced in a study of tumor and adjacent non-tumor tissue in lung cancer (dated by TCRdb to 2016 to 2019). The library came from multiplex PCR. TCRdb shows the sequencer as Illumina HiSeq 2500. TCRbeta libraries were constructed through three rounds of nested PCR with primers (Table S4) according to protocols modified from ARM-PCR. Using fastp trimming at Q25 and MiXCR clonotype assembly, TCRdb reanalyzed the public sequencing data and kept in-frame beta chains. One record per CDR3 amino acid sequence lists the most common genes and DNA. Recorded for this sample are 94,000 or so distinct CDR3 sequences; 75% to 85% of them occurred a single time. The ten most abundant clones make up 20% to 25% of the sample. RNA was extracted from bulk unsorted tissue and checked for quality with a NanoDrop ND-1000 and an Agilent 2100. Distant non-tumor tissue taken more than 3 cm from the tumor edge was used as the normal lung sample.

The sample was distant non-tumor lung tissue. Receptors were obtained from a woman in her forties or fifties with non-small cell lung cancer.

Comments on this clonotype: The germline gene is not matched at one end of the junction; a read error may be the cause. The chain has TRBV14 and TRBJ1-3; weak D call: TRBD1 (5 bases). The CDR3 consists of 15 residues. The germline V gene has CDR1 SGHDN and CDR2 FVKESK. The CDR3 DNA reads TGTGCCATCAGCCAGGATAGGACACTGAGAAACACCATATATTTT. Protein product: CAISQDRTLRNTIYF.

Points on this clonotype: The junction does not match germline at one end; this may be a read error. This rearrangement joins TRBV10-3 to TRBJ2-3; 14 bases line up with TRBD2. Germline CDR1 reads ENHRY; CDR2 reads SYGVKD. This CDR3 is 17 amino acids long. CDR3 amino acids: CTIRAGTSGGSTDTQYF. In DNA, the CDR3 is TGTACCATCAGGGCCGGGACTAGCGGGGGAAGCACAGATACGCAGTATTTT.

This chain uses TRBV29-1 with TRBJ2-1; D may be TRBD1 or TRBD2 (5 bases each). The CDR3 totals 11 residues. Germline CDR1 SQVTM, CDR2 ANQGSEA. DNA for the CDR3: TGCGGCTTCATGGGGACCAATGAGCAGTTCTTC. Protein product: CGFMGTNEQFF.

Points on this clonotype: Without the conserved terminal phenylalanine or tryptophan, this CDR3 likely stems from a read error. The rearrangement links TRBV11-2 to TRBJ2-3, with D tentatively TRBD1 (6 bases). The CDR3 is 13 residues long. The ends were cut back, 5 bases at V and 10 bases at J, with 16 bases in the middle. Germline V lookup: CDR1 SGHAT, CDR2 FQNNGV. Here the CDR3 DNA reads TGTGCCAGCAGCACAGGGTCGGAGGATGCGCAGTATATT. Translating it yields CASSTGSEDAQYI.

This chain joins TRBV29-1 and TRBJ1-4; a possible D gene is TRBD1 (6 bases). This CDR3 contains 15 residues. The V end was cut by 6 bases, the J end by 5 bases, with 19 bases between. Per germline, CDR1 SQVTM and CDR2 ANQGSEA. Here the CDR3 reads CSVIPETGLNEKLFF. In nucleotides, the CDR3 is TGCAGCGTCATACCTGAGACAGGTCTCAATGAAAAACTGTTTTTT.

The CDR3 sequence is CASSPDGHSTEAFF. The DNA of the CDR3 is TGTGCCAGCAGCCCCGACGGCCATAGCACTGAAGCTTTCTTT. The chain links TRBV11-3 to TRBJ1-1; D call uncertain. This CDR3 region has 14 residues. The germline V gene has CDR1 SGHNT and CDR2 YENEEA. V dropped 5 bases and J dropped 4 bases, with 14 bases sitting between them.

By share, this clonotype counts as medium-sized. The J gene is TRBJ2-7, the V gene TRBV6-2 or TRBV6-3; 13 positions match TRBD2. The CDR3 length is 17 residues. Germline assignment: CDR1 MNHEY and CDR2 SVGEGT. V was pared by 5 bases and J by 5 bases, with 12 bases of the junction left unmatched. In DNA, the CDR3 is TGTGCCAGCAGTCACCGGGACAGGACTAGCGGGAGCCACGAGCAGTACTTC. Its protein is CASSHRDRTSGSHEQYF.

As to this clonotype: An end of the junction does not agree with germline; a read error may underlie this. The J gene is TRBJ2-5, the V gene TRBV29-1; D perhaps matches TRBD1 (5 bases). The CDR3 length is 14 residues. The V gene's germline CDR1 is SQVTM and CDR2 ANQGSEA. The CDR3 DNA reads as TGCAGCGTTGTAGGGGATAGTTCCCAAGAGACCAAGTACTTC. This codes for CSVVGDSSQETKYF. The entire variable domain, with the rest obtained from reference TRBV29-1 and TRBJ2-5, is as follows: SAVISQKPSRDICQRGTSLTIQCQVDSQVTMMFWYRQQPGQSLTLIATANQGSEATYESGFVIDKFPISRPNLTFSTLTVSNMSPEDSSIYLCSVVGDSSQETKYFGPGTRLLVL.

This clonotype occurred once. A junction end diverges from the germline sequence, so it may reflect a read error. The rearrangement links TRBV29-1 to TRBJ1-2; no firm D call. The CDR3 is 13 residues long. Germline V lookup: CDR1 SQVTM, CDR2 ANQGSEA. The CDR3 bases are TGCAGCGTTGACGATCTGTATTGGGATGGCTACACTTTC. This encodes CSVDDLYWDGYTF.

Concerning this clonotype: Without the conserved terminal phenylalanine or tryptophan, this CDR3 likely stems from a read error. This chain connects TRBV6-5 to TRBJ1-2, with D possibly matching TRBD1 (5 bases). The CDR3 is made up of 16 amino acids. Germline CDR1 and CDR2: MNHEY and SVGAGI. CDR3 sequence: CASRNIIGQGSYSYTC. The DNA for the CDR3 is TGTGCCAGCAGAAACATTATAGGGCAGGGATCCTATAGCTACACCTGT.

Turning to this clonotype: Germline is not matched at one junction end, which may reflect a read error. The chain combines TRBV6-1 with TRBJ2-5; D may match TRBD1 or TRBD2 (5 bases each). This CDR3 region has 15 residues. Germline-derived CDR1 and CDR2 are MNHNS and SASEGT. As DNA, the CDR3 is TGTGCCAGCAGTGAAGAGAAGGGACGGCGAGAGACCAAGTACTTC. Protein sequence: CASSEEKGRRETKYF.

This chain joins TRBV6-5 and TRBJ2-7; TRBD1 is a possible D gene (5 bases). V lost 6 bases and J lost 8, with 20 bases in between. The CDR3 covers 14 residues. Per germline, CDR1 MNHEY and CDR2 SVGAGI. CDR3 in amino acids: CASRPQGRTYKQYF. CDR3 DNA: TGTGCCAGCAGACCGCAGGGTCGAACATACAAGCAGTACTTC.

Details on this clonotype: A much larger clone sits a single nucleotide away, making a read error possible. The chain combines TRBV20-1 with TRBJ2-6, with D unclear. The CDR3 covers 15 residues. The germline V gene encodes CDR1 DFQATT and CDR2 SNEGSKA (reference sequence). V was cut by 6 bases and J by 4 bases, with 16 bases left in between. The CDR3 nucleotides are TGCAGTGCCAAGAGTGCAATCTCCGGGGCCAACGTCCTGACTTTC. The encoded protein is CSAKSAISGANVLTF.

On this clonotype: It is likely a read error, because the conserved phenylalanine at the end of the CDR3 is missing. The chain links TRBV5-1 to TRBJ2-2; D possibly corresponds to TRBD1 (5 bases). The CDR3 consists of 14 residues. The germline V and J ends were trimmed by 4 bases and 2 bases, with 9 bases remaining between them. Germline V lookup: CDR1 SGHRS, CDR2 YFSETQ. The CDR3 nucleotides are TGCGCCAGCAGCCGTACAGGTAACACCGGGGAGCTGTTTTCT. Translating gives CASSRTGNTGELFS.

Notes on this clonotype: A junction end diverges from the germline sequence, so it may reflect a read error. The chain recombines TRBV11-2 with TRBJ1-2; TRBD1 matches 7 bases. CDR3 length: 16 amino acids. Germline lookup yields CDR1 SGHAT and CDR2 FQNNGV. The CDR3 protein is CASSSETGDRGYGHTF. The CDR3 DNA sequence: TGTGCCAGCAGCTCAGAAACAGGGGACCGAGGATATGGCCACACCTTT.

This clonotype showed up just once. This sequence joins TRBV7-9 and TRBJ1-5; 7 nucleotides agree with TRBD1. The CDR3 runs to 14 residues. CDR1 is SEHNR and CDR2 is FQNEAQ in the germline V gene (reference sequence). V shed 6 bases, J shed 6 bases, and the junction held 8 bases outside the gene matches. The CDR3 here is CASSIGTALQPQHF. The CDR3 region has the DNA TGTGCCAGCAGTATCGGGACAGCTCTTCAGCCCCAGCATTTT.

The chain has TRBV20-1 and TRBJ2-1; 9 positions agree with TRBD2. The germline gives CDR1 DFQATT, CDR2 SNEGSKA (reference sequence). The trim removed 7 bases at V and 8 bases at J, leaving 18 bases unmatched. The CDR3 loop spans 16 amino acids. CDR3 nucleotides: TGCAGTGTCATAGACCCGGGACTAGCTGGAGGCTATGAGCAGTTCTTC. It translates to CSVIDPGLAGGYEQFF.

The CDR3 reads CATSRTREGEGNEQFF. As DNA, the CDR3 is TGTGCCACCAGCCGCACAAGAGAGGGCGAGGGCAATGAGCAGTTCTTC. This chain links TRBV15 with TRBJ2-1, with D possibly matching TRBD2 (5 bases). The V and J ends lost 5 bases and 6 bases respectively, with 20 bases between them. The CDR3 has 16 residues. CDR1 is LNHNV, CDR2 YYDKDF, per germline (reference sequence).

With regard to this clonotype: Possible read error: a much larger clone is one base away. The chain couples TRBV5-1 to TRBJ1-5, with 7 bases matching TRBD1. The CDR3 has 14 residues. Germline CDR1 SGHRS, CDR2 YFSETQ. The CDR3 is CASSLAGDSQHQHF. DNA of the CDR3: TGCGCCAGCAGCTTGGCAGGGGACAGTCAGCACCAGCATTTT. The full variable domain, rest sourced from reference TRBV5-1 and TRBJ1-5, is KAGVTQTPRYLIKTRGQQVTLSCSPISGHRSVSWYQQTPGQGLQFLFEYFSETQRNKGNFPGRFSGRQFSNSRSEMNVSTLELGDSALYLCASSLAGDSQHQHFGDGTRLSIL.

This chain uses TRBV20-1 with TRBJ2-2; 7 nucleotides align to TRBD2. The germline gives CDR1 DFQATT, CDR2 SNEGSKA (reference sequence). The CDR3 consists of 16 residues. The junction had 12 bases not matched to a gene; V was cut back by 4 bases and J by 4 bases. The CDR3 nucleotides read TGCAGTGCTACAACTAGCGTGAGGGAAGGCACCGGGGAGCTGTTTTTT. This sequence encodes CSATTSVREGTGELFF.

About this clonotype itself: Being one base from a much bigger clone, this may be a read error. The chain employs TRBV5-4 and TRBJ2-3; D is ambiguous. CDR3 length equals 13 residues. Germline CDR1 and CDR2: SGHNT and YYREEE (reference sequence). This CDR3 is CTSSPLTADTQCF. In DNA, the CDR3 is TGTACCAGCAGCCCCCTCACCGCAGATACGCAGTGTTTT.

The count of this clonotype is one. An end of the junction does not agree with germline; a read error may underlie this. The rearrangement uses TRBV30 and TRBJ2-1; D might be TRBD1 or TRBD2, each matching 6 bases. The CDR3 length is 14 residues. Looked up from germline, CDR1 is GTSNPN and CDR2 is SVGIG (reference sequence). DNA of the CDR3: TGTGCCGAGGGGGGAACGGGAGACGTCAATGAGCTGTTCTTC. Translated: CAEGGTGDVNELFF.

In regard to this clonotype: One end of the junction does not line up with germline, which may come from a read error. The genes are TRBV5-1 and TRBJ2-1, with 10 bases matching TRBD2. Germline lookup yields CDR1 SGHRS and CDR2 YFSETQ. This CDR3 is built from 15 residues. This CDR3 is CASSLAAGGDNEQFF. The CDR3 bases are TGCGCCAGCAGCTTAGCAGCGGGAGGGGACAATGAGCAATTCTTC.

CDR3 nucleotide sequence: TGTGCCAGCAGTTTAAGGCTTGGGACAGGGGGGCACGGGCAGTACTTC. The encoded protein is CASSLRLGTGGHGQYF. The rearrangement uses TRBV12-3 or TRBV12-4 and TRBJ2-7, with 11 bases aligning to TRBD1. The CDR3 consists of 16 residues. V lost 2 bases, J lost 9 bases, and 12 bases stayed unmatched.

To note about this clonotype: The junction does not match germline at one end; this may be a read error. The V call is TRBV29-1, the J call TRBJ2-1; tentatively, D is TRBD1 (5 bases). The CDR3 spans 14 residues. Germline V CDR1 and CDR2: SQVTM, ANQGSEA. For the CDR3, the DNA is TGCAGCTTTCTTATCCAGGGCGTTTACAACGAGCAGTTCTTC. Translation: CSFLIQGVYNEQFF.

This clonotype was counted only a few times. A read error may account for a junction end that differs from germline. The rearrangement joins TRBV12-3 or TRBV12-4 to TRBJ1-6; tentative D call: TRBD1 (5 bases). The CDR3 extends over 13 amino acids. CDR3 sequence: CACRADSSSPLHF. CDR3 coding DNA: TGTGCCTGCAGAGCCGACAGTTCTTCACCCCTCCACTTT.

The V and J genes are TRBV6-2 or TRBV6-3 and TRBJ2-5; the D gene is possibly TRBD2 (6 bases). The germline CDR1 and CDR2 sequences are MNHEY and SVGEGT. The CDR3 extends over 18 amino acids. With 7 bases removed from V and 2 bases from J, the gap between germline ends came to 26 bases. For the CDR3, the DNA is TGTGCCAGCAATGGAAGGCGGGACCCTCGAGGAGGACAAGAGACCCAGTACTTC. Amino acids: CASNGRRDPRGGQETQYF.

The CDR3 spells CASRAPRPQETQYF. In DNA form, the CDR3 reads TGTGCCAGCAGGGCCCCGCGACCCCAAGAGACCCAGTACTTC. The chain combines TRBV12-3 or TRBV12-4 with TRBJ2-5, with D unclear. V was clipped by 6 bases and J by 1 base, with 12 bases between them. The CDR3 contains 14 residues.

This clonotype was recorded many times. The chain couples TRBV5-1 to TRBJ2-7; 8 nucleotides match TRBD1. Germline V gene data show CDR1 as SGHRS and CDR2 as YFSETQ. Germline trimming cut 4 bases from V and 4 bases from J; bases unmatched to any gene: 4. The CDR3 is made up of 13 amino acids. The CDR3: CASSEGQVYEQYF. CDR3 nucleotide sequence: TGCGCCAGCAGCGAGGGACAGGTTTACGAGCAGTACTTC.

This clonotype was observed once. One junction end disagrees with the germline gene, perhaps due to a read error. The V call is TRBV4-1, the J call TRBJ2-5; 16 positions match TRBD2. The CDR3 length is 19 residues. The germline V gene encodes CDR1 MGHRA and CDR2 YSYEKL. The CDR3 bases are TGCGACAGCAGCCATCCGGGACTAGCGGGAGGGCATGAGAGGGAGACCCAGTACTTC. This gives the protein CDSSHPGLAGGHERETQYF.